This T cell receptor beta chain was recorded in a study of T cell responses to AZD1222 COVID-19 vaccine. Findings and caveats of the study: Reportedly, nearly half of unique spike TCRs recognized epitopes outside B.1.351/B.1.1.7 mutations. Clonal diversity may have been underestimated in mostly white British donors.

About this clone: The antigen is not known.

Assay: immunoSEQ multiplex PCR; the TCRdb copy retains only in-frame clones and omits some. The sample contains approximately 110,000 clones, around 89% of which appear only once. Germline loops: CDR1 LNHDA, CDR2 SQIVND (reference sequence). This CDR3 region has 15 residues. J was trimmed by 8 bases and V by 4 bases; bases with no gene match: 5. The sequence was obtained from an adult in good health. The chain uses TRBV19 and TRBJ1-6; 10 bases match TRBD1. The material sequenced was peripheral blood, taken on day 0 of AZD1222 vaccination. The CDR3 protein is CASSSSGTGDSPLHF. CDR3 nucleotide sequence: TGTGCCAGTAGTAGCTCCGGGACAGGGGATTCACCCCTCCACTTT.